This entry features one T cell receptor beta chain sequence. Its target is unknown. The CDR3 runs 18 residues. The germline V gene has CDR1 LNHNV and CDR2 YYDKDF (reference sequence). Deletions cut 0 bases from V and 2 bases from J, with 20 bases between. This sample was taken from a study of fetal regulatory T cell absence and autoimmunity. Points from the study as a whole: Antigen-driven pancreatic autoimmunity before birth in IPEX was inferred from oligoclonal enrichment. Oligoclonal TCR enrichment in pancreas over cord blood reached over 80-fold for some clones.

Sequencing was at survey level. TCRdb keeps only in-frame clones here, not all; method: immunoSEQ multiplex PCR. The sample lists 95,000 or so clones; 72% were seen once. Material: pancreas tissue. This TCR derives from a male donor with IPEX syndrome. V gene TRBV15 combines with J gene TRBJ2-7; maybe TRBD2 (6 bases). In DNA, the CDR3 is TGTGCCACCAGCAGAGATTATCGGGAGTGGTGGAGAACCTACGAGCAGTACTTC. Translation gives CATSRDYREWWRTYEQYF. Supplemented by reference TRBV15 and TRBJ2-7, the full variable domain reads DAMVIQNPRYQVTQFGKPVTLSCSQTLNHNVMYWYQQKSSQAPKLLFHYYDKDFNNEADTPDNFQSRRPNTSFCFLDIRSPGLGDTAMYLCATSRDYREWWRTYEQYFGPGTRLTVT.